This note documents a single T cell receptor beta chain sequence. Its antigen is still unknown. TCRdb's copy holds only in-frame clones and misses some; the assay was immunoSEQ multiplex PCR. The table includes over 80,000 clones, approximately 90% detected once. V lost 0 bases to trimming and J lost 7 bases, with 10 bases between them. Germline V gene lookup returns CDR1 SGDLS and CDR2 YYNGEE. There are 13 residues in the CDR3. The sample originates from a study of a mutant IDH1 vaccine in newly diagnosed glioma. Overall study findings and caveats: Any relationship between pseudoprogression and changes in top peripheral T cell clonotypes seemed absent. In roughly 93% of patients, immune responses induced by the vaccine occurred.

Time point specified: baseline, week 1 (first vaccination visit). Treatment in this sample: pre-vaccination baseline after standard-of-care therapy. The chain has TRBV9 and TRBJ1-2, with D hard to call. Source: PBMCs, taken from a glioma patient treated with radiotherapy, temozolomide or both. The clonotype originates from a woman aged 45-59 years with glioma. The CDR3 sequence is CASSVGLVGGYTF. The CDR3 region has the DNA TGTGCCAGCAGCGTAGGACTGGTCGGTGGCTACACCTTC. The full variable domain, its missing parts supplied by reference TRBV9 and TRBJ1-2, is DSGVTQTPKHLITATGQRVTLRCSPRSGDLSVYWYQQSLDQGLQFLIQYYNGEERAKGNILERFSAQQFPDLHSELNLSSLELGDSALYFCASSVGLVGGYTFGSGTRLTVV.